Sequencing of this TCR beta chain was carried out in a study of T cell responses to AZD1222 COVID-19 vaccine. Study observations and caveats: The span of vaccine-associated CD4 TCRs extended across spike, with dominance at 160-218 and 743-854. Baseline seropositivity characterized only six AZD1222 recipients. The study found Spike-specific TCR breadth and depth rose after two AZD1222 doses. There were mostly white British donors and more females than males, and clonal diversity was possibly underestimated.

About this clone: Antigen unknown.

CDR3 length equals 14 residues. The V end was cut by 9 bases, the J end by 1 base, with 16 bases between. Germline V CDR1 and CDR2: MDHEN, SYDVKM. Sequencing used immunoSEQ multiplex PCR; TCRdb keeps in-frame clones, though not all of them. The sample records tens of thousands of clones, approximately 89% being singletons. V gene TRBV28 combines with J gene TRBJ2-7; tentatively, D is TRBD1 or TRBD2 (5 bases each). The sequence derives from an adult in good health. This specimen consisted of peripheral blood, obtained on day 0 of MenACWY control vaccination. The CDR3 DNA reads as TGTGCCAGTCGCCGGGACCTCCTATCCTACGAGCAGTACTTC. Its protein is CASRRDLLSYEQYF.